This TCR beta chain was obtained from a study of post-analysis software for immune sequencing data. Findings and limits, study-wide: Among 5 or 6 TRBV segments more frequent in patients than controls were TRBV5-6, TRBV5-1 and TRBV20-1. F measure showed strong co-clustering of same-batch samples.

The CDR3 is 15 amino acids. Trimming stripped 2 bases from V and 1 base from J, with 9 bases between. The germline V gene has CDR1 ENHRY and CDR2 SYGVKD. cDNA libraries for TCR beta contained unique molecular identifiers. From the PCR reads, TCRdb called clonotypes with MiXCR, one entry per CDR3 protein. Of hundreds of thousands of distinct CDR3 sequences listed, roughly 29% were seen once; the top ten hold around 0.55%. About this clonotype itself: What it binds is unknown.

This receptor was taken from a girl aged 10 to 17 with multiple sclerosis. Sequences were obtained from blood. The chain uses TRBV10-3 and TRBJ1-5; no firm D call. CDR3 bases: TGTGCCATCAGTGAGGCCGCCGGAAGCAATCAGCCCCAGCATTTT. It specifies CAISEAAGSNQPQHF.